What follows is one T cell receptor beta chain and its context. This clonotype was seen repeatedly, ten times or more. What this receptor recognizes is not known. No base quality information exists; no much larger clone differs at one position. Libraries were built with PCR. Sequenced using an Illumina HiSeq 2500. TCR libraries were prepared with molecular barcoding, using unique molecular identifiers to normalize TCRbeta repertoire quantification. TCRdb reworked the public reads: Q25 trimming with fastp, MiXCR clone assembly, productive beta chains retained. Every distinct CDR3 protein forms one entry, paired with its most common genes and DNA. This sample lists a few hundred thousand distinct CDR3 sequences; approximately 10% were detected once. The ten largest clonotypes hold about 25% of the sample. The treatment or condition label here, explained by the study, means: allogeneic hematopoietic cell transplantation with graft depleted of TCRalphabeta T cells and CD19 B cells. The children who served as transplant recipients had been given grafts of TCRalphabeta/CD19-depleted allogeneic hematopoietic cells.

The record originates from a study of T-cell reconstitution after alpha-beta-depleted transplantation in children (dated by TCRdb to 2015 to 2016). Concerning the study at large: Using TCR repertoire profiling, the study quantitatively followed how T-cell immune reconstitution unfolded in children after TCRalphabeta/CD19-depleted allogeneic hematopoietic cell transplantation.

Reading from cysteine to phenylalanine, the CDR3 counts 15 amino acids. Just the 45-base CDR3 DNA is kept, in frame starting at base 1. From V the trimming removes 4 bases and from J it removes 0 bases, while the gene matches leave 5 bases of the junction unaccounted for. The CDR1 and CDR2 encoded by the germline V gene are SGHRS and YFSETQ. Points the paper makes about the study in general: In some patients, the high TCRbeta diversity seen at day 60 was put down to recipient T cells and intrathymic progenitors that had survived conditioning. Hyperexpanded clone frequencies declined over subsequent months; after one year, T-cell counts and TCRbeta diversity were mostly attributed to newly produced T cells. The apparently early recovery of alphabetaT-cell counts about two months after transplant reportedly depended on only several hundred rapidly expanded clones that came from non-depleted graft cells.

Sequencing was performed on peripheral blood, taken 180 days after TCRalphabeta/CD19-depleted stem cell transplant. This sequence originates from a male patient aged 2 to 9 who had a stem cell transplant for chronic granulomatous disease, so the T cells may come from the graft donor. The chain joins TRBV5-1 to TRBJ2-7, and 9 junctional nucleotides match TRBD1. The nucleotides read TGCGCCAGCAGCGACTACAGGGGGCCCTCCTACGAGCAGTACTTC. Its coded protein is CASSDYRGPSYEQYF. This CDR3, with the reference TRBV5-1 and TRBJ2-7 proteins standing in past its ends, gives the full variable domain KAGVTQTPRYLIKTRGQQVTLSCSPISGHRSVSWYQQTPGQGLQFLFEYFSETQRNKGNFPGRFSGRQFSNSRSEMNVSTLELGDSALYLCASSDYRGPSYEQYFGPGTRLTVT.